Detailed here is one T cell receptor (beta chain). The sample originates from a study of beta chain features in type 1 diabetes. Every isolated RNA sample was fully reverse transcribed, so sequencing captured expressed TCRB transcripts. Some clones are missing from TCRdb's copy, which holds only in-frame ones; the method was immunoSEQ multiplex PCR. The sample has a few hundred thousand clones, around 14% seen once. The germline V gene has CDR1 SEHNR and CDR2 FQNEAQ (reference sequence). Trimming at V came to 2 bases and at J to 1 base, leaving 6 bases not matched to a gene. This CDR3 is 16 amino acids long.

Material: naive CD4+ T cells from blood. The rearrangement joins TRBV7-9 to TRBJ2-5; 8 bases align to TRBD2. The receptor's source is a man younger than 45 in good health. CDR3 bases: TGTGCCAGCAGCTTAAAGATAGCGGGGAGCCAAGAGACCCAGTACTTC. Translated: CASSLKIAGSQETQYF.